The next 16 T cell receptor beta chains were all read from a single sample in a study of blood T cell repertoires in COVID-19. Some clones are missing from TCRdb's copy, which holds only in-frame ones; the method was immunoSEQ multiplex PCR. Here the sample spans under 250,000 clones, 81% being singletons. The sample consisted of PBMCs or T cells enriched from blood (not recorded which). The source is a woman aged 45-59 years with acute COVID-19.

The chain carries TRBV6-2 or TRBV6-3 and TRBJ2-1, with a tentative D call TRBD2 (6 bases). Trimming took off 2 bases at V and 9 bases at J, with 8 bases between the two ends. The CDR3 has 12 amino acids. CDR1 is MNHEY and CDR2 is SVGEGT in the germline V gene. This CDR3 is CASSYRLGEQFF. The CDR3 coding sequence is TGTGCCAGCAGTTACCGACTAGGTGAGCAGTTCTTC.

This clone was detected only once. The rearrangement uses TRBV7-9 and TRBJ1-2; tentative D call: TRBD1 (5 bases). The V and J ends lost 7 bases and 2 bases respectively, with 14 bases between them. Germline CDR1 reads SEHNR; CDR2 reads FQNEAQ (reference sequence). The CDR3 loop spans 14 amino acids. This chain's CDR3 is CASTVGGTNYGYTF. The CDR3 nucleotides read TGTGCCAGCACCGTCGGAGGGACGAACTATGGCTACACCTTC.

This clone was seen more than once but under ten times. The chain has TRBV12-3 or TRBV12-4 and TRBJ1-4, with 10 bases lining up with TRBD1. The V gene end was trimmed by 11 bases and the J gene end by 7 bases; junction bases not matched to a gene: 7. The CDR3 contains 13 residues. CDR3 sequence reads: CASWTGGGEKLFF. CDR3 nucleotides: TGTGCCTCCTGGACAGGGGGGGGTGAAAAACTGTTTTTT.

The V and J genes are TRBV28 and TRBJ2-7, with 9 bases fitting TRBD1. J gave up 5 bases and V 6 bases, and 5 bases lay outside the gene matches. CDR3 length equals 13 residues. CDR1 and CDR2 from the germline V gene are MDHEN and SYDVKM. In nucleotides, the CDR3 is TGTGCCAGCAGACAACAGGGGGCGGACGAGCAGTACTTC. Protein sequence: CASRQQGADEQYF.

The chain couples TRBV11-2 to TRBJ2-7; D not resolved. Trimming removed 1 base from V and 2 bases from J, with 12 bases in between. This CDR3 spans 15 amino acids. Germline CDR1 SGHAT, CDR2 FQNNGV. CDR3 loop: CASSLVPTGTYEQYF. The CDR3 DNA is TGTGCCAGCAGCTTAGTTCCGACGGGTACCTACGAGCAGTACTTC. The full variable domain, completed using reference TRBV11-2 and TRBJ2-7, is EAGVAQSPRYKIIEKRQSVAFWCNPISGHATLYWYQQILGQGPKLLIQFQNNGVVDDSQLPKDRFSAERLKGVDSTLKIQPAKLEDSAVYLCASSLVPTGTYEQYFGPGTRLTVT.

This clone was recorded only once. V and J are TRBV7-9 and TRBJ2-5; 7 nucleotides match TRBD1. In germline, CDR1 is SEHNR, CDR2 FQNEAQ (reference sequence). The CDR3 spans 14 residues. V lost 4 bases, J lost 4 bases, and 6 bases stayed unmatched. CDR3 amino acids: CASSSQAGGETQYF. The CDR3 DNA reads as TGTGCCAGCAGCTCCCAGGCAGGGGGAGAGACCCAGTACTTC.

The rearrangement links TRBV11-2 to TRBJ2-1, with TRBD2 matching 11 bases. The CDR3 extends over 15 amino acids. Per the germline V gene, CDR1 is SGHAT and CDR2 is FQNNGV. Losses at the gene ends were 4 bases for V and 4 bases for J; bases not matched to a gene: 3. The CDR3 loop reads CASSSSGRKYNEQFF. As DNA, the CDR3 is TGTGCCAGCAGCTCTAGCGGGAGGAAGTACAATGAGCAGTTCTTC.

V usage is TRBV29-1 and J usage is TRBJ2-6, with 8 bases that match TRBD1. The CDR3 extends over 16 amino acids. The ends lost 7 bases at V and 0 bases at J; junction bases unmatched: 8. Germline V gene lookup returns CDR1 SQVTM and CDR2 ANQGSEA. The CDR3: CSALRGLNSGANVLTF. The CDR3 DNA reads TGCAGCGCACTCAGGGGGCTCAACTCTGGGGCCAACGTCCTGACTTTC.

The sample holds one count of this clone. The genes are TRBV7-3 and TRBJ2-7; weak D call: TRBD2 (6 bases). Trimming shortened V by 4 bases and J by 6 bases, and 13 bases separated the two germline ends. Germline lookup yields CDR1 SGHTA and CDR2 FQGTGA. The CDR3 length is 13 residues. The CDR3 loop is CASSSVAAGEQYF. The CDR3, as DNA: TGTGCCAGCAGCTCCGTAGCGGCGGGCGAGCAGTACTTC.

Remarks on this clone: Other DNA sequences from this sample encode an identical CDR3 as well. The chain carries TRBV7-9 and TRBJ1-3, with 11 bases fitting TRBD1. Trimming at V came to 5 bases and at J to 4 bases, leaving 1 base not matched to a gene. Germline V lookup: CDR1 SEHNR, CDR2 FQNEAQ (reference sequence). The CDR3 consists of 14 residues. The CDR3 region has the DNA TGTGCCAGCAGCGGACAGGGGGCAGGAAACACCATATATTTT. The encoded protein is CASSGQGAGNTIYF.

The chain joins TRBV19 to TRBJ2-3, with D maybe TRBD2 (6 bases). CDR1 is LNHDA and CDR2 is SQIVND in the germline V gene (reference sequence). This CDR3 comprises 14 residues. Trimming removed 7 bases at V and 2 bases at J, with 13 bases between. DNA for the CDR3: TGTGCCAGTACGTACGGGAGTGACACAGATACGCAGTATTTT. The encoded protein is CASTYGSDTDTQYF. Based on the CDR3 plus reference TRBV19 and TRBJ2-3, the full variable domain is DGGITQSPKYLFRKEGQNVTLSCEQNLNHDAMYWYRQDPGQGLRLIYYSQIVNDFQKGDIAEGYSVSREKKESFPLTVTSAQKNPTAFYLCASTYGSDTDTQYFGPGTRLTVL.

The chain uses TRBV15 and TRBJ1-2; D possibly corresponds to TRBD1 (5 bases). CDR3 size: 12 residues. Germline V CDR1 and CDR2: LNHNV, YYDKDF (reference sequence). The V end was cut by 3 bases, the J end by 7 bases, with 9 bases between. CDR3 region: CATSRSGGGYTF. The CDR3 region has the DNA TGTGCCACCAGCAGGTCGGGGGGTGGCTACACCTTC.

In its sample, this clone was seen once. The rearrangement links TRBV3-1 (or the pseudogene TRBV3-2) to TRBJ2-7; D is perhaps TRBD1 (6 bases). Trimming pared 4 bases from V and 0 bases from J, leaving 13 bases between. Per the germline V gene, CDR1 is LGHDT and CDR2 is YNNKEL (reference sequence). The CDR3 sequence is 15 residues long. This CDR3 reads CASSPIQGLSYEQYF. Here the CDR3 DNA reads TGTGCCAGCAGCCCCATCCAGGGGCTCTCCTACGAGCAGTACTTC.

This clone showed up just a few times. V and J are TRBV29-1 and TRBJ1-1; D perhaps matches TRBD1 (6 bases). Germline loops: CDR1 SQVTM, CDR2 ANQGSEA. The CDR3 has 13 residues. V was shortened by 5 bases and J by 5 bases, with 15 bases between the two germline ends. CDR3 protein: CSVNRALETEAFF. DNA of the CDR3: TGCAGCGTTAACAGGGCCCTCGAAACTGAAGCTTTCTTT.

The V call is TRBV6-2 or TRBV6-3, the J call TRBJ2-3; possibly TRBD2 for D (6 bases). The germline V gene has CDR1 MNHEY and CDR2 SVGEGT. CDR3 length: 16 residues. V was shortened by 5 bases and J by 1 base, with 16 bases between the two germline ends. Here the CDR3 reads CASSHGRVAGTDTQYF. Written as DNA, the CDR3 is TGTGCCAGCAGTCACGGTCGAGTAGCGGGCACAGATACGCAGTATTTT.

The gene calls are TRBV6-5 and TRBJ1-5; 8 bases line up with TRBD1. V dropped 5 bases and J dropped 4; count of bases not matched to a gene: 7. The CDR3 is 15 amino acids. Germline assignment: CDR1 MNHEY and CDR2 SVGAGI. CDR3 DNA: TGTGCCAGCAGTCCGCGGGACAGGCTTAATCAGCCCCAGCATTTT. Residues: CASSPRDRLNQPQHF.